These 13 T cell receptor beta chains were all obtained from the same sample, sequenced in a study of T-cell reconstitution after alpha-beta-depleted transplantation in children. It was with unique molecular identifiers that the TCRbeta library was prepared. TCRdb re-called the PCR reads with MiXCR, one entry per CDR3 protein. This table has around 400,000 distinct CDR3 sequences, around 21% appearing once. Source: PBMCs from the stem cell graft donor, taken from the stem cell graft. The receptors come from a human donor who donated a stem cell graft to a child with acute myeloid leukemia.

This clonotype was recorded at least ten times. The chain is built from TRBV20-1 and TRBJ1-5; D is uncertain. CDR3 size: 12 residues. Per the germline V gene, CDR1 is DFQATT and CDR2 is SNEGSKA (reference sequence). Trimming took off 5 bases at V and 2 bases at J, with 7 bases between the two ends. This CDR3 is CSALEGNQPQHF. The CDR3 DNA sequence: TGCAGTGCTCTCGAGGGCAATCAGCCCCAGCATTTT.

This clonotype was counted a few times. Its ends do not fully match the called genes, so a read error is possible. This rearrangement joins TRBV29-1 to TRBJ2-7; TRBD1 agrees at 9 bases. Per germline, CDR1 SQVTM and CDR2 ANQGSEA. The CDR3 consists of 15 residues. This CDR3 is CSVKEEQGARYEQYF. Here the CDR3 DNA reads TGCAGCGTTAAAGAAGAACAGGGGGCGCGATACGAGCAGTACTTC.

The V and J genes are TRBV28 and TRBJ2-7, with D possibly being TRBD1 (5 bases). CDR1 and CDR2 from the germline V gene are MDHEN and SYDVKM. Trimming removed 7 bases from V and 5 bases from J, with 18 bases in between. This CDR3 contains 14 residues. CDR3 amino acids: CASILSRESNEQYF. The CDR3 DNA is TGTGCCAGCATACTCTCCAGGGAATCCAACGAGCAGTACTTC.

This clonotype was counted at least ten times. The chain combines TRBV29-1 with TRBJ1-4; perhaps TRBD1 as D (6 bases). V was shortened by 4 bases and J by 8 bases, with 20 bases between the two germline ends. Germline V CDR1 and CDR2: SQVTM, ANQGSEA. The CDR3 totals 15 residues. CDR3 loop: CSVAQGGGRGEKLFF. Here the CDR3 DNA reads TGCAGCGTTGCACAGGGCGGAGGGAGAGGAGAAAAACTGTTTTTT.

The chain joins TRBV25-1 to TRBJ2-3; no definite D call. Deletions cut 1 base from V and 4 bases from J, with 6 bases between. The CDR3 runs to 13 residues. CDR1 is MGHDK and CDR2 is SYGVNS in the germline V gene. CDR3 region: CASSESDPDTQYF. The CDR3 DNA is TGTGCCAGCAGTGAATCGGACCCAGATACGCAGTATTTT.

This sequence joins TRBV7-2 and TRBJ1-1; D ambiguous. Trimming left V 0 bases short and J 5 bases short, with 16 bases between. Germline lookup yields CDR1 SGHTA and CDR2 FQGNSA. The length of the CDR3 is 16 residues. CDR3 amino acids: CASSLARGRVMTEAFF. The CDR3 DNA sequence: TGTGCCAGCAGCTTAGCGCGTGGGAGAGTGATGACTGAAGCTTTCTTT. The full variable domain, in which reference TRBV7-2 and TRBJ1-1 provide the parts outside the CDR3, is GAGVSQSPSNKVTEKGKDVELRCDPISGHTALYWYRQSLGQGLEFLIYFQGNSAPDKSGLPSDRFSAERTGGSVSTLTIQRTQQEDSAVYLCASSLARGRVMTEAFFGQGTRLTVV.

The rearrangement links TRBV25-1 to TRBJ2-7; D is undetermined. Germline CDR1 reads MGHDK; CDR2 reads SYGVNS. The CDR3 totals 14 residues. With 0 bases removed from V and 2 bases from J, the gap between germline ends came to 8 bases. The CDR3 protein is CASSEYYSPYEQYF. In nucleotides, the CDR3 is TGTGCCAGCAGTGAATATTACAGCCCCTACGAGCAGTACTTC.

The chain has TRBV5-1 and TRBJ2-1; TRBD1 might be the D (5 bases). The germline V gene encodes CDR1 SGHRS and CDR2 YFSETQ. Trimming took 1 base from V and 6 from J, leaving 17 bases between them. This CDR3 is 16 amino acids long. CDR3 DNA: TGCGCCAGCAGCTTGAGGGGTAGCTTACCCCCCAATGAGCAGTTCTTC. This translates into CASSLRGSLPPNEQFF.

At least ten counts were recorded for this clonotype. The V and J genes are TRBV12-3 or TRBV12-4 and TRBJ2-1; either TRBD1 or TRBD2 may fit D (5 bases each). V was pared by 4 bases and J by 10 bases, with 5 bases between. This CDR3 has 10 amino acids. The CDR3 loop reads CASSWGEQFF. In DNA form, the CDR3 reads TGTGCCAGCAGTTGGGGGGAGCAGTTCTTC.

This clonotype is a singleton in its sample. V usage is TRBV18 and J usage is TRBJ2-1; D call uncertain. Germline V CDR1 and CDR2: KGHSH, LQKENI. Deletions cut 1 base from V and 10 bases from J, with 8 bases between. The CDR3 has 12 residues. The CDR3 nucleotides are TGTGCCAGCTCACCACGTTTCCGGGAGCAGTTCTTC. Amino acids: CASSPRFREQFF.

This clonotype was seen more than once but under ten times. The chain has TRBV20-1 and TRBJ2-1; 7 bases align to TRBD1. The V gene's germline CDR1 is DFQATT and CDR2 SNEGSKA (reference sequence). V shed 1 base and J 1 base; nucleotides not matched to a gene: 4. There are 15 residues in the CDR3. This chain's CDR3 is CSARGTGLSYNEQFF. The CDR3 DNA reads TGCAGTGCTAGAGGGACAGGCCTATCCTACAATGAGCAGTTCTTC.

CDR3 protein: CASSFSTEQFF. The CDR3 coding sequence is TGTGCCAGCAGCTTCTCGACTGAGCAGTTCTTC. The chain is built from TRBV11-2 and TRBJ2-1, with D unclear. Trimming removed 3 bases from V and 9 bases from J, with 6 bases in between. Looked up from germline, CDR1 is SGHAT and CDR2 is FQNNGV. The CDR3 extends over 11 amino acids.

The chain couples TRBV28 to TRBJ2-1; 7 positions match TRBD2. After removal of 6 bases from V and 3 bases from J, the junction contained 11 bases not matched to a gene. Germline V gives CDR1 MDHEN, CDR2 SYDVKM. CDR3 length equals 16 residues. CDR3 region: CASRPSGASGYNEQFF. The CDR3 region has the DNA TGTGCCAGCAGACCCAGCGGGGCTAGCGGCTACAATGAGCAGTTCTTC.